Listed below are T cell receptor beta chains from one sample, sequenced in a study of beta chain features in type 1 diabetes. The method was immunoSEQ multiplex PCR; TCRdb's version includes in-frame clones alone and lacks a portion of them. In the table there are under 200,000 clones, 6.5% to 10% of which are singletons. Specimen: central memory CD4+ T cells from blood. These receptors all come from a young woman with type 1 diabetes. CDR3s include the opening cysteine and the closing phenylalanine or tryptophan. D genes are given only for firm matches. The size of a clone is reported for some rows only, either as once, few or many, or as a class for expanded clones.

D gene,J gene,V gene,clone size,CDR3 protein,CDR3 DNA
.,TRBJ2-7,TRBV27,few,CASSQQSYEQYF,TGTGCCAGCAGTCAACAGTCCTACGAGCAGTACTTC
.,TRBJ1-2,TRBV5-4,.,CASSPRDISGYTF,TGTGCCAGCAGCCCCAGGGACATCTCCGGCTACACCTTC
.,TRBJ2-6,TRBV6-4,.,CASSLGAGANVLTF,TGTGCCAGCAGCTTAGGGGCTGGGGCCAACGTCCTGACTTTC
TRBD1,TRBJ2-7,TRBV19,few,CASSMTGGFHEQYF,TGTGCCAGTAGTATGACAGGGGGCTTCCACGAGCAGTACTTC
.,TRBJ1-4,TRBV29-1,few,CSARTGGTNEKLFF,TGCAGCGCCCGAACCGGAGGAACTAATGAAAAACTGTTTTTT
.,TRBJ1-4,TRBV2,few,CASHRGITEKLFF,TGTGCCTCCCATCGGGGGATTACAGAAAAACTGTTTTTT
.,TRBJ1-1,TRBV4-1,few,CASSPRGGGPSTEAFF,TGCGCCAGCAGCCCCCGCGGGGGGGGGCCCAGCACTGAAGCTTTCTTT
.,TRBJ1-4,TRBV7-9,.,CASSNLPGFDEKLFF,TGTGCCAGCAGCAACCTTCCCGGGTTTGATGAAAAACTGTTTTTT
.,TRBJ2-7,TRBV15,few,CATSRDKGVEQYF,TGTGCCACCAGCAGAGATAAAGGGGTCGAGCAGTACTTC
.,TRBJ2-1,TRBV10-3,few,CAISESGPEQFF,TGTGCCATCAGTGAGTCCGGTCCCGAGCAGTTCTTC
TRBD1,TRBJ2-7,TRBV28,.,CASRYRGYEQYF,TGTGCCAGTCGTTACAGGGGCTACGAGCAGTACTTC
TRBD1,TRBJ1-1,TRBV6-4,few,CASRRTGNTEAFF,TGTGCCAGCAGGAGGACAGGGAACACTGAAGCTTTCTTT
.,TRBJ2-7,TRBV13,few,CASSNSRQGSYEQYF,TGTGCCAGCAGCAATTCCCGGCAGGGCTCCTACGAGCAGTACTTC
TRBD2,TRBJ2-3,TRBV7-6,few,CASSQLAQSTDTQYF,TGTGCCAGCAGCCAACTAGCGCAGAGCACAGATACGCAGTATTTT
.,TRBJ1-2,TRBV9,few,CASSGGQGFYGYTF,TGTGCCAGCAGCGGAGGGCAAGGATTCTATGGCTACACCTTC
.,TRBJ2-3,TRBV11-2,few,CASSQGGGGDRTDTQYF,TGCGCCAGCAGCCAAGGGGGCGGCGGGGACCGCACAGATACGCAGTATTTT
.,TRBJ2-5,TRBV7-2,.,CASSPFSETQYF,TGTGCCAGCAGCCCCTTCTCTGAGACCCAGTACTTC
TRBD1,TRBJ2-1,TRBV28,few,CASRTGGPYNEQFF,TGTGCCAGCAGGACAGGGGGCCCCTACAATGAGCAGTTCTTC
TRBD1,TRBJ2-7,TRBV11-2,few,CASSLTGRNEQYF,TGTGCCAGCAGCCTGACAGGGCGCAACGAGCAGTACTTC
TRBD2,TRBJ2-2,TRBV2,.,CASRLGGAGELFF,TGTGCCAGCAGACTTGGGGGGGCCGGGGAGCTGTTTTTT
TRBD2,TRBJ2-7,TRBV19,few,CATKGTSGAYEQYF,TGTGCCACCAAAGGAACTAGCGGAGCGTACGAGCAGTACTTC
TRBD2,TRBJ2-7,TRBV4-3,.,CASSQSSGRAYEQYF,TGCGCCAGCAGCCAATCTAGCGGGAGGGCCTACGAGCAGTACTTC
.,TRBJ2-5,TRBV6-1,few,CASRPRGAGQETQYF,TGTGCCTCCCGACCTAGGGGCGCAGGTCAAGAGACCCAGTACTTC
TRBD1,TRBJ1-1,TRBV2,few,CASNRQGVGTEAFF,TGTGCCAGCAATAGACAGGGGGTTGGTACTGAAGCTTTCTTT
.,TRBJ1-2,TRBV5-4,.,CASSGGASQINNYGYTF,TGTGCCAGCAGCGGGGGGGCGTCACAGATAAATAACTATGGCTACACCTTC
.,TRBJ1-2,TRBV7-2,few,CASSLSGVYGYTF,TGTGCCAGCAGCTTATCAGGGGTCTATGGCTACACCTTC
TRBD2,TRBJ2-5,TRBV5-6,few,CASSLEVASGGTPGETQYF,TGTGCCAGCAGCTTGGAAGTCGCTAGCGGGGGCACGCCGGGAGAGACCCAGTACTTC
TRBD2,TRBJ2-7,TRBV7-2,few,CASSLADLGLAGGREVEQYF,TGTGCCAGCAGCTTAGCCGATCTGGGACTAGCGGGGGGCCGGGAGGTCGAGCAGTACTTC
.,TRBJ2-5,TRBV7-9,.,CASSAQGFETQYF,TGTGCCAGCAGCGCACAGGGATTTGAGACCCAGTACTTC
.,TRBJ1-1,TRBV27,few,CASSKRQLDTEAFF,TGTGCCAGCAGTAAACGTCAGTTGGACACTGAAGCTTTCTTT
.,TRBJ2-3,TRBV6-6,.,CASRSGSDTQYF,TGTGCCAGCAGATCCGGTTCGGATACGCAGTATTTT
TRBD1,TRBJ2-5,TRBV5-1,.,CASSFQQGSETQYF,TGCGCCAGCAGCTTTCAACAGGGGTCAGAGACCCAGTACTTC
.,TRBJ1-2,TRBV29-1,few,CSVDDTNYGYTF,TGCAGCGTTGACGACACTAACTATGGCTACACCTTC
.,TRBJ2-1,TRBV18,.,CASSPPSIENEQFF,TGTGCCAGCTCACCACCTAGTATCGAAAATGAGCAGTTCTTC
.,TRBJ1-2,TRBV28,few,CASTRQDGYTF,TGTGCCAGTACCCGACAAGATGGCTACACCTTC
TRBD1,TRBJ2-7,TRBV4-3,few,CASSQLRQGRDEQYF,TGCGCCAGCAGCCAGCTTCGACAGGGGCGCGACGAGCAGTACTTC
.,TRBJ1-1,TRBV5-4,.,CASSLYRETEAFF,TGTGCCAGCAGCTTATACAGGGAAACTGAAGCTTTCTTT
.,TRBJ2-1,TRBV11-2,.,CASRPDSVSNEQFF,TGTGCCAGCAGACCGGACAGTGTCAGCAATGAGCAGTTCTTC
.,TRBJ2-3,TRBV2,.,CASSGDSDTQYF,TGTGCCAGCAGCGGGGACTCAGATACGCAGTATTTT
.,TRBJ1-1,TRBV5-6,few,CASSSLQENTEAFF,TGTGCCAGCAGCTCCCTACAGGAGAACACTGAAGCTTTCTTT
TRBD1,TRBJ1-5,TRBV11-2,few,CASSLGQGSQPQHF,TGTGCCAGCAGCCTTGGACAGGGGAGCCAGCCCCAGCATTTT
.,TRBJ1-4,TRBV11-2,.,CASSKSGRTNEKLFF,TGTGCCAGCAGCAAGTCCGGGAGAACTAATGAAAAACTGTTTTTT
.,TRBJ1-2,TRBV5-4,few,CASSADSYGYTF,TGTGCCAGCAGCGCGGACAGCTATGGCTACACCTTC
TRBD2,TRBJ2-3,TRBV5-1,.,CASSWTSRSTDTQYF,TGCGCCAGCAGCTGGACTAGCAGAAGCACAGATACGCAGTATTTT
.,TRBJ1-4,TRBV7-9,few,CASSRNPGEKLFF,TGTGCCAGCAGCCGGAACCCCGGGGAAAAACTGTTTTTT
.,TRBJ1-1,TRBV6-5,few,CASERFRGTEAFF,TGTGCCAGCGAACGTTTTCGGGGGACTGAAGCTTTCTTT